This TCR beta chain was identified during a study of early T cells in non-severe SARS-CoV-2 infection. In the study overall: Sequencing of bulk RNA from unsorted whole blood was done, without chain pairing. General observations from the study: Matches to VDJdb favored anti-spike CD8 responses and missed private and CD4 specificities.

Remarks on this clonotype: Antigen unknown.

This CDR3 has 15 residues. Trimming shortened V by 0 bases and J by 0 bases, and 7 bases separated the two germline ends. Germline CDR1 SGHDT, CDR2 YYEEEE. Unique molecular identifier tags were affixed to discrete cDNA molecules. From the 5' RACE reads, TCRdb called clonotypes with MiXCR, one entry per CDR3 protein. The table includes 50,000 to 60,000 distinct CDR3 sequences, 7.5% to 9% detected once. The chain links TRBV5-6 to TRBJ2-1; D is undetermined. The specimen comprised whole blood, sampled at baseline. The TCR was taken from an adult who was a healthcare worker with PCR-confirmed SARS-CoV-2 infection or an uninfected control (not recorded which). The CDR3 bases are TGTGCCAGCAGCTTGGGTGTGTTCTCCTACAATGAGCAGTTCTTC. It codes for CASSLGVFSYNEQFF. The whole variable domain, filled in from reference TRBV5-6 and TRBJ2-1, reads DAGVTQSPTHLIKTRGQQVTLRCSPKSGHDTVSWYQQALGQGPQFIFQYYEEEERQRGNFPDRFSGHQFPNYSSELNVNALLLGDSALYLCASSLGVFSYNEQFFGPGTRLTVL.